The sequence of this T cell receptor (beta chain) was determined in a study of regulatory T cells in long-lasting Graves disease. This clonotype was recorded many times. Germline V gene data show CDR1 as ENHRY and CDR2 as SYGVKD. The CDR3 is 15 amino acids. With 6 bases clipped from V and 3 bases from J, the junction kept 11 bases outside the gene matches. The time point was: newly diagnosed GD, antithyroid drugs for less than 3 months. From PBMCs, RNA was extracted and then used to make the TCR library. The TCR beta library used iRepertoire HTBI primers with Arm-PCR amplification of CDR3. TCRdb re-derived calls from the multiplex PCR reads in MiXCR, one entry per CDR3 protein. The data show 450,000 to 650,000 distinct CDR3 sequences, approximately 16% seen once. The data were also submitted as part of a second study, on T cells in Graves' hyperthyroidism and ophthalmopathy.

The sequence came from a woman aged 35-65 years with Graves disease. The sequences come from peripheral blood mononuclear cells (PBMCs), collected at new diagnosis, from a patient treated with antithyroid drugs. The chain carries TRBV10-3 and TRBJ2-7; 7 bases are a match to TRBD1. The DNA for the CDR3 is TGTGCCATCAGGGGTGGGGACAGTGAACGCTACGAGCAGTACTTC. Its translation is CAIRGGDSERYEQYF.